Described below is a single TCR beta chain sequence and its context. Its specific antigen is unknown. No base quality values were provided; no much bigger clone lies one nucleotide off. This record belongs to a study of cytomegalovirus exposure and HLA in healthy donors (dated 2017 in TCRdb). About the investigation overall: An earlier analysis of approximately 640 of the donors reported 250 to 350 Gb of sequence data and around 110 million unique TCR beta sequences from some 180 million T cells. The number of donors typed differed by locus, with roughly 620-630 for A, B, C, DRB1 and DQB1, roughly 520 for DQA1, about 610 for DPA1, and 400 to 490 for DPB1. Rather than using new phenotypic data, the later analysis identified candidate immune exposures from TCR beta sequences and from how often those sequences occurred across donors. An early release that covered fewer than 750 HLA-typed donors contained about 300 gigabases of sequencing data and 85 million to 100 million unique TCR sequences. The study profiled the T cell repertoires of 500 to 800 subjects by immunosequencing and related them to cytomegalovirus serostatus. Every repertoire in the discovery cohort had been generated on one and the same sequencing platform. Because of strong linkage in the cohort, roughly five DR-DQ haplotypes were treated as single units for association and clustering. High-throughput TCR immunosequencing, statistical association of individual TCRs with disease status, and machine learning were combined to predict cytomegalovirus infection status. To study patterns of TCR occurrence, a later analysis re-analyzed previously published TCR beta repertoires from around 660 donors and added high-resolution HLA genotyping. Among the roughly 400 genotyped donors, around 81% belonged to the genetic ancestry cluster associated with self-reported Caucasian donors. Donor age, sex, ethnicity and CMV serostatus were compiled alongside the repertoire data. A later genetic analysis used genome-wide SNP genotypes for about three fifths of the roughly 700 donors, treating that subset as a discovery cohort. In addition to the first cohort of 666 subjects, a separate validation cohort of approximately 130 different subjects was used. To decide whether each TCR beta V gene segment behaved as functional or pseudogenic, an earlier analysis of 587 of the donors relied on high-throughput TCR beta sequencing. The study aimed to test whether signatures of past pathogen exposure could be identified by cataloging public T cell receptors. HLA typing covered class I and class II loci at four-digit resolution. Among 398 genotyped donors of the cohort, an average of around 220,000 unique TCR beta nucleotide sequences was sequenced per donor, of which roughly 18% were non-productive.

CDR1 and CDR2, looked up from the germline V gene (reference sequence), are SGHKS and YYEKEE. The CDR3, cysteine through phenylalanine, is 20 amino acids long. Solely the CDR3 DNA is kept, with 60 bases framed from the first base. V is pruned by 3 bases and J by 7 bases, leaving 18 bases of the junction without a gene match. Results the study describes overall, beyond this receptor: The 87-base-pair reads could not distinguish some IMGT-functional V segments, including TRBV6-2 and TRBV6-3, so those segments were excluded. Because some donors lacked HLA typing at each locus, the association tests relied only on the typed subset. According to a later genetic analysis, donors in an Asian-associated ancestry cluster had fewer N-insertions in productive TCRs than the approximately 700-donor mean. Correlated functional status among segregating V segments might reflect linkage disequilibrium, but an unknown experimental factor could not be ruled out. A few of the identified cytomegalovirus-associated TCR beta chains were confirmed in vitro to be specific for cytomegalovirus antigens. Broadly in line with IMGT annotations, most TCR beta V segments showed up in productive rearrangements about 90% or about 30% of the time in an earlier analysis of under 700 of the donors. According to the authors, the approach could potentially be generalized to other disease states and immunological phenotypes. The study gave a list of 150 to 200 TCR beta chains associated with cytomegalovirus. In a later analysis, about 16,000 TCR beta sequences were associated with specific HLA alleles at a false discovery rate of 0.05. A later analysis reported that several top co-occurrence clusters appeared linked to parvovirus B19, influenza, CMV and Epstein-Barr virus. A cluster of highly shared sequence variants was judged likely to represent a technical artifact of the sequencing pipeline. A further reported finding was that TCR beta sequences accurately predicted the HLA-A and HLA-B alleles for most subjects in the first cohort. Presence/absence analyses assumed roughly uniform sequencing depth across donors, an assumption that may not hold. Assigning TCR associations to individual alleles was difficult when HLA alleles, especially DR and DQ, strongly co-occurred. Because counts were too low, seventeen rarely observed V segments, including chromosome 9 orphons, were left out of the earlier analysis of over 550 of the donors. Most TCR sequences were seen in very few donors, while some public TCRs were found in many individuals. Most CMV-associated TCR beta chains appeared to be HLA-restricted in a later analysis, and the HLA associations seemed to be driven largely by CMV exposure. V-gene and J-gene trimming of TCR beta chains was associated with a missense DCLRE1C variant in a later genetic analysis, and the association was replicated in an independent cohort. The classifier was reported to diagnose cytomegalovirus status with high specificity and sensitivity in both the original cohort and the validation cohort. In a later analysis, HLA-associated TCR beta chains showed more clonal expansion and lower generation probabilities than non-associated chains that were equally common. A later analysis found that TCR association rates varied across HLA loci, with DRB1 alleles showing the most associated TCRs and HLA-C alleles the fewest. The cohort was sequenced for TCR beta chains only, and without alpha or paired-chain data the features that could be detected were limited. Immune exposure information for the cohort was limited to CMV serostatus.

The method behind the library was the immunoSEQ multiplex PCR assay. For the multiplex PCR, a mixture combining 60 forward primers for TCR Vbeta segments and 13 reverse primers for TCR Jbeta segments was used. The CDR3 region of rearranged TCR beta genes was amplified from genomic DNA with a multiplex PCR assay. The Illumina HiSeq System was used to sequence the amplified TCR beta libraries as 87-base-pair reads. In the authors' own workflow: A later analysis tallied around 82 million unique TCR beta chains across the 666 repertoires, and around 10 million of those chains were shared by two or more donors. A nearest-neighbor algorithm error-corrected the raw reads and collapsed the reads into unique sequences, merging closely related sequences to remove PCR and sequencing errors. Alignment of CDR3 sequences to IMGT reference sequences was used to assign V, D and J gene segments. For a sequence to be retained, at least a six-nucleotide match to both a V gene segment and a J gene segment was required. Rearrangements were classified as productive when the CDR3 lacked stop codons and remained in frame with V and J, and all other rearrangements were classified as non-productive. Following IMGT convention, CDR3 was defined as the stretch from the second conserved V-encoded cysteine up to the conserved J-encoded phenylalanine. Sequences without an unambiguous match to a single V gene segment were excluded from the earlier analysis of 500 to 700 of the donors. An earlier analysis of several hundred of the donors classified V segments as functional when productive rearrangements were above 56.7% and as segregating when the standard deviation between donors was above 5%. To diagnose cytomegalovirus status from the catalog of TCR beta chain sequences, a statistical classification framework was built. V and J gene assignment, in a later analysis, came from comparing TCR nucleotide sequences with IMGT/GENE-DB human TR gene sequences. A later analysis assigned CDR3 sequences and most-parsimonious VDJ recombination scenarios with the TCRdist pipeline. In a later analysis, each TCR beta chain was defined by its CDR3 amino acid sequence together with its V-gene family, and reads without a unique V-gene family were excluded. In a later analysis, some 600 highly shared, low-generation-probability nucleotide sequences were removed to address suspected cross-contamination and a sequencing artifact. For each public chain, a later analysis derived a clonal expansion index from normalized ranks of inferred template counts within each repertoire. In a later analysis, generation probabilities were computed using a VDJ recombination model fitted to out-of-frame rearrangements, and the results were checked against IGoR. In a later analysis, hypergeometric tests were used to score TCR-TCR, TCR-HLA and TCR-CMV co-occurrence, with a repertoire-size bias correction applied to TCR pairs. False discovery rates were estimated in a later analysis by permuting HLA or CMV assignments 20 times. In a later analysis, co-occurring TCRs were grouped using DBSCAN, with TCRdist sequence similarity added in when clustering inside HLA-allele-positive subsets. Co-occurrence clustering excluded repertoires with fewer than 30,000 or more than 120,000 public chains, plus five with anomalous nucleotide sharing. TCRdb carries this immuneACCESS record with in-frame sequences only. Its versions omit some clonotypes, under half of them owing to an unresolved V gene in the studies checked, with the rest unexplained. V, J and clone size were drawn from that table, and D and trimming were deduced from the DNA. Within this sample are approximately 110,000 clones, with more than 70% of them counted one time only. Less than 2.5% of the sample is in the top ten clones.

The cohort was made up of 500 to 850 healthy bone marrow donors. At the time of sampling, every cohort member was nominally healthy, though immune exposures that went unrecorded were likely present. The donor was CMV seronegative and was included in the group of several hundred seronegative cohort members. A peripheral blood sample was collected from each donor, and TCR beta sequencing was performed on peripheral blood mononuclear cells. The Qiagen DNeasy Blood Extraction Kit was used to extract genomic DNA from the blood cell samples. The sequence joins TRBV5-5 to TRBJ2-1; a stretch of 14 junction bases matches TRBD2. Material for sequencing was PBMCs. The source is a man aged 25-40 years in good health and CMV-seronegative. The DNA reads TGTGCCAGCAGCTGGACAGGGGGCAGTGGAGGACTAGCGGGAGGAAATGAGCAGTTCTTC. The resulting protein is CASSWTGGSGGLAGGNEQFF.